These 28 T cell receptor beta chains share one sample of origin, sequenced in a study of T-cell reconstitution after alpha-beta-depleted transplantation in children. Library preparation (for TCRbeta) was performed with unique molecular identifiers. TCRdb processed the PCR reads anew with MiXCR; each CDR3 protein has one entry. The profile covers 450,000 to 600,000 distinct CDR3 sequences, with roughly 13% appearing a single time and approximately 2.1% taken by the ten largest. Sample: PBMCs, mostly from graft donor cells, taken 360 days after TCRalphabeta/CD19-depleted stem cell transplant. These receptors were collected from a male patient younger than 18 who had a stem cell transplant for acute myeloid leukemia, so the T cells may come from the graft donor.

J is TRBJ1-3 and V is TRBV28; no clear D gene. CDR1 and CDR2 (germline): MDHEN, SYDVKM. CDR3 length: 14 residues. Deletions cut 5 bases from V and 0 bases from J, with 8 bases between. DNA for the CDR3: TGTGCCAGCAGTCAGGACTTCTCTGGAAACACCATATATTTT. Amino acid sequence: CASSQDFSGNTIYF.

J is TRBJ2-7 and V is TRBV7-2; 8 nucleotides line up with TRBD2. The CDR3 spans 15 residues. Trimming cost V 5 bases and J 3 bases; bases outside gene matches: 9. Germline V gene sequence: CDR1 SGHTA, CDR2 FQGNSA. This CDR3 reads CASSEASGLVYEQYF. Here the CDR3 DNA reads TGTGCCAGCAGCGAGGCTAGCGGGTTAGTCTACGAGCAGTACTTC.

In its sample, this clonotype was seen a few times. The rearrangement joins TRBV6-1 to TRBJ1-1; D is undetermined. Between the trimmed V and J ends, which lost 8 bases and 8 bases, there was a span of 24 bases. CDR3 length: 15 residues. Germline loops: CDR1 MNHNS, CDR2 SASEGT. CDR3 protein: CASLTLSVGVREAFF. The CDR3 DNA reads TGTGCCAGCCTAACCTTGTCTGTCGGAGTTAGAGAAGCTTTCTTT.

This clonotype was observed at least ten times. The chain joins TRBV18 to TRBJ2-1; a weak D match, TRBD2 (5 bases). This CDR3 is built from 14 residues. V dropped 3 bases and J dropped 7 bases, with 13 bases sitting between them. CDR1 KGHSH and CDR2 LQKENI come from the germline V gene. CDR3 nucleotide sequence: TGTGCCAGCTCACCCGGGGTAACTACGAATGAGCAGTTCTTC. Its translation: CASSPGVTTNEQFF.

This clonotype was seen repeatedly, ten times or more. The chain employs TRBV12-5 and TRBJ2-2; D is undetermined. CDR1 and CDR2 from the germline V gene are LGHNT and FRNRAP. CDR3 length: 16 residues. V was shortened by 0 bases and J by 2 bases, with 10 bases between the two germline ends. The CDR3 sequence: CASGLVGPVNTGELFF. CDR3 in DNA: TGTGCTAGTGGTTTGGTAGGCCCAGTCAACACCGGGGAGCTGTTTTTT.

This clonotype was observed at least ten times. The chain joins TRBV20-1 to TRBJ2-7, with TRBD2 identical over 9 bases. Germline V gene data show CDR1 as DFQATT and CDR2 as SNEGSKA (reference sequence). V gave up 3 bases and J gave up 5 bases; unmatched junction bases: 8. The CDR3 is 14 residues long. In DNA form, the CDR3 reads TGCAGTGCTAGTTTGGCTAGCGGGAATCACGAGCAGTACTTC. Its translation: CSASLASGNHEQYF.

This clonotype came up many times. CDR3 sequence (DNA): TGCAGCGTCCCTGACTACAACAATGAGCAGTTCTTC. Translated, it gives CSVPDYNNEQFF. This rearrangement joins TRBV29-1 to TRBJ2-1; a possible D gene is TRBD2 (5 bases). CDR3 size: 12 residues. Trimming took 6 bases from V and 5 from J, leaving 11 bases between them. In germline, CDR1 is SQVTM, CDR2 ANQGSEA.

The V gene is TRBV29-1, the J gene TRBJ2-1; TRBD2 aligns across 11 bases. CDR3 size: 16 residues. The germline V gene encodes CDR1 SQVTM and CDR2 ANQGSEA. V trimming: 1 base; J trimming: 8 bases; junction bases outside the gene matches: 10. CDR3 sequence: CSVEGLAGGNLYEQFF. The CDR3 DNA reads TGCAGCGTTGAAGGCCTAGCGGGAGGAAACCTCTATGAGCAGTTCTTC.

In regard to this clonotype: The final CDR3 position lacks the conserved phenylalanine or tryptophan, pointing to a likely read error. J is TRBJ2-1 and V is TRBV28, with D perhaps matching TRBD2 (7 bases). Germline assignment: CDR1 MDHEN and CDR2 SYDVKM. With 8 bases removed from V and 9 bases from J, the gap between germline ends came to 29 bases. The CDR3 extends over 17 amino acids. CDR3 bases: TGTGCCAGCCTTCCCGGGACCTCTAGGGGGGGGTTCAGTGAGCAGTTCCTC. Translated: CASLPGTSRGGFSEQFL.

This clonotype was detected many times. The rearrangement links TRBV6-2 or TRBV6-3 to TRBJ2-1; D is perhaps TRBD1 (6 bases). CDR3 length: 16 residues. Germline assignment: CDR1 MNHEY and CDR2 SVGEGT. Between the trimmed V and J ends, which lost 5 bases and 5 bases, there was a span of 19 bases. The CDR3 bases are TGTGCCAGCAGTCCCGCAGGGGTTTGGACAGACAATGAGCAGTTCTTC. This sequence encodes CASSPAGVWTDNEQFF.

This clonotype was detected only once. The V and J genes are TRBV5-1 and TRBJ2-7; TRBD1 agrees at 9 bases. The CDR3 sequence is 17 residues long. V lost 3 bases to trimming and J lost 3 bases; unmatched junction nucleotides: 13. Germline V gene lookup returns CDR1 SGHRS and CDR2 YFSETQ. In DNA form, the CDR3 reads TGCGCCAGCAGCTGGGACAGGGAGTTTCCAATACTCTACGAGCAGTACTTC. It is translated as CASSWDREFPILYEQYF.

This clonotype showed up just a few times. The chain joins TRBV5-1 to TRBJ2-1, with 9 nucleotides matching TRBD1. CDR1 SGHRS and CDR2 YFSETQ come from the germline V gene. V shed 0 bases and J 10 bases; nucleotides not matched to a gene: 8. The CDR3 contains 15 residues. DNA of the CDR3: TGCGCCAGCAGCTTGGGGGACAGGGAGATCAAAGAGCAGTTCTTC. It codes for CASSLGDREIKEQFF.

This clonotype was detected a few times. The genes are TRBV7-3 and TRBJ2-2, with 9 bases fitting TRBD1. Trimming at V came to 6 bases and at J to 2 bases, leaving 10 bases not matched to a gene. The CDR3 runs to 17 residues. Germline V gene lookup returns CDR1 SGHTA and CDR2 FQGTGA. The DNA for the CDR3 is TGTGCCAGCAGTCGTCAACAGGGGGCCATCAACACCGGGGAGCTGTTTTTT. Its translation is CASSRQQGAINTGELFF.

This clonotype was observed a few times. The V gene is TRBV29-1, the J gene TRBJ2-5; TRBD2 matches at 13 bases. This CDR3 has 14 amino acids. Trimming removed 4 bases from V and 4 bases from J; junction bases left unmatched: 3. The germline V gene has CDR1 SQVTM and CDR2 ANQGSEA. CDR3 amino acids: CSVGTSGSAETQYF. DNA of the CDR3: TGCAGCGTTGGGACTAGCGGGAGTGCAGAGACCCAGTACTTC. Filled out from reference TRBV29-1 and TRBJ2-5, the complete variable domain reads SAVISQKPSRDICQRGTSLTIQCQVDSQVTMMFWYRQQPGQSLTLIATANQGSEATYESGFVIDKFPISRPNLTFSTLTVSNMSPEDSSIYLCSVGTSGSAETQYFGPGTRLLVL.

This clonotype appeared a few times. The CDR3 reads CASSSAGTEGETQYF. The CDR3 DNA reads as TGTGCCAGCAGCTCCGCCGGGACTGAGGGGGAGACCCAGTACTTC. The chain combines TRBV11-2 with TRBJ2-5; a possible D gene is TRBD2 (6 bases). The germline CDR1 and CDR2 sequences are SGHAT and FQNNGV. The CDR3 loop spans 15 amino acids. Trimming took off 4 bases at V and 5 bases at J, with 17 bases between the two ends.

The gene calls are TRBV7-3 and TRBJ1-1; 9 bases agree with TRBD1. Germline assignment: CDR1 SGHTA and CDR2 FQGTGA. With V trimmed by 2 bases and J by 3 bases, 1 base remained unmatched. CDR3 length: 14 amino acids. The CDR3 bases are TGTGCCAGCAGCTTAGACAGGGGGGACACTGAAGCTTTCTTT. Amino acids: CASSLDRGDTEAFF.

This clonotype was recorded a few times. CDR3 nucleotides: TGTGCCAGCAGCGCCGTTGGACTCCACACTGAAGCTTTCTTT. It is translated as CASSAVGLHTEAFF. The V call is TRBV7-9, the J call TRBJ1-1; D gene ambiguous. V was trimmed by 5 bases and J by 3 bases, leaving 13 bases between them. Germline assignment: CDR1 SEHNR and CDR2 FQNEAQ (reference sequence). This CDR3 has 14 amino acids.

The table lists this clonotype with many counts. This chain uses TRBV29-1 with TRBJ2-2, with D hard to call. This CDR3 is 13 amino acids long. The V end lost 4 bases, the J end lost 1 base, and 7 bases lay between the germline ends. From germline, CDR1 is SQVTM and CDR2 ANQGSEA. This chain's CDR3 is CSVVPRNTGELFF. For the CDR3, the DNA is TGCAGCGTTGTTCCCCGGAACACCGGGGAGCTGTTTTTT.

In this sample, this clonotype turned up a few times. The chain joins TRBV18 to TRBJ2-7, with 11 positions matching TRBD2. Germline loops: CDR1 KGHSH, CDR2 LQKENI. Trimming at V came to 5 bases and at J to 6 bases, leaving 6 bases not matched to a gene. The CDR3 contains 14 residues. CDR3 in amino acids: CASSELAGEGEQYF. CDR3 DNA sequence: TGTGCCAGCTCAGAACTAGCGGGAGAGGGCGAGCAGTACTTC.

The V and J genes are TRBV12-3 or TRBV12-4 and TRBJ2-7; possible D gene TRBD2, 5 bases. V shed 0 bases and J shed 11 bases, with 11 bases lying between them. The CDR3 is made up of 12 amino acids. CDR3 in DNA: TGTGCCAGCAGTTTAGCGGGTAGTAGCGAGTACTTC. Translating gives CASSLAGSSEYF.

There are many counts of this clonotype. The chain uses TRBV24-1 and TRBJ2-3; 11 bases match TRBD1. Germline CDR1 reads KGHDR; CDR2 reads SFDVKD. This CDR3 region has 17 residues. V lost 1 base and J lost 6; bases outside the gene matches: 8. The CDR3 bases are TGTGCCACCAGTGATTTCCCGGGACAGGGGGAGGTGGATACGCAGTATTTT. This sequence encodes CATSDFPGQGEVDTQYF.

This clonotype was seen a few times. The chain has TRBV3-1 and TRBJ2-7; the D gene is possibly TRBD1 (6 bases). The germline V gene has CDR1 LGHDT and CDR2 YNNKEL (reference sequence). The CDR3 consists of 16 residues. V shed 0 bases and J shed 0 bases, with 12 bases lying between them. CDR3 sequence: CASSQDRGHHSYEQYF. DNA for the CDR3: TGTGCCAGCAGCCAAGATAGGGGACACCACTCCTACGAGCAGTACTTC.

CDR3: CASRQLAVVYNEQFF. DNA for the CDR3: TGCGCCAGCAGACAACTAGCGGTAGTTTACAATGAGCAGTTCTTC. The rearrangement uses TRBV5-1 and TRBJ2-1; TRBD2 aligns across 8 bases. Germline values: CDR1 SGHRS, CDR2 YFSETQ. The J segment lost 4 bases and the V segment lost 5 bases, leaving 8 bases of the junction unmatched. The CDR3 loop spans 15 amino acids.

This clonotype was counted only a few times. The chain employs TRBV12-3 or TRBV12-4 and TRBJ2-2; 7 nucleotides agree with TRBD1. J was trimmed by 1 base and V by 8 bases; bases with no gene match: 13. This CDR3 is 17 amino acids long. The DNA of the CDR3 is TGTGCCAGCTGGGATACGGGACAGCAGCTGAACACCGGGGAGCTGTTTTTT. Amino acid sequence: CASWDTGQQLNTGELFF.

The chain carries TRBV7-3 and TRBJ2-2; TRBD2 agrees at 15 bases. The CDR3 covers 19 residues. V shed 1 base and J 6 bases; nucleotides not matched to a gene: 9. Germline CDR1 reads SGHTA; CDR2 reads FQGTGA. The CDR3 spells CASSLSPGLAGGKAGELFF. CDR3 coding DNA: TGTGCCAGCAGCTTAAGCCCGGGACTAGCGGGAGGAAAGGCCGGGGAGCTGTTTTTT.

This clonotype was seen more than once but under ten times. The chain recombines TRBV5-1 with TRBJ1-6, with D perhaps matching TRBD1 (5 bases). The CDR3 runs 18 residues. Germline CDR1 SGHRS, CDR2 YFSETQ. V shed 0 bases and J shed 0 bases, with 13 bases lying between them. CDR3 residues: CASSLELWDGSYNSPLHF. In DNA, the CDR3 is TGCGCCAGCAGCTTGGAACTGTGGGACGGCTCCTATAATTCACCCCTCCACTTT.

This clonotype was seen many times. V usage is TRBV14 and J usage is TRBJ2-1, with D possibly matching TRBD2 (6 bases). V was pared by 0 bases and J by 4 bases, with 16 bases between. The CDR3 has 17 amino acids. The germline V gene encodes CDR1 SGHDN and CDR2 FVKESK. Written as DNA, the CDR3 is TGTGCCAGCAGCCAAGAGAGCGGGCCGGTGCCTTACAATGAGCAGTTCTTC. Amino acid sequence: CASSQESGPVPYNEQFF. Full variable domain (remainder filled in from reference TRBV14 and TRBJ2-1): EAGVTQFPSHSVIEKGQTVTLRCDPISGHDNLYWYRRVMGKEIKFLLHFVKESKQDESGMPNNRFLAERTGGTYSTLKVQPAELEDSGVYFCASSQESGPVPYNEQFFGPGTRLTVL.

This clonotype was seen only a few times. The rearrangement joins TRBV29-1 to TRBJ1-1, with a tentative D call TRBD1 (5 bases). V was cut by 7 bases and J by 4 bases, with 16 bases left in between. This CDR3 spans 13 amino acids. The germline V gene has CDR1 SQVTM and CDR2 ANQGSEA. The CDR3 nucleotides are TGCAGCGCTTCGACAGCCAGTCGCACTGAAGCTTTCTTT. This gives the protein CSASTASRTEAFF. The whole variable domain, filled in from reference TRBV29-1 and TRBJ1-1, reads SAVISQKPSRDICQRGTSLTIQCQVDSQVTMMFWYRQQPGQSLTLIATANQGSEATYESGFVIDKFPISRPNLTFSTLTVSNMSPEDSSIYLCSASTASRTEAFFGQGTRLTVV.